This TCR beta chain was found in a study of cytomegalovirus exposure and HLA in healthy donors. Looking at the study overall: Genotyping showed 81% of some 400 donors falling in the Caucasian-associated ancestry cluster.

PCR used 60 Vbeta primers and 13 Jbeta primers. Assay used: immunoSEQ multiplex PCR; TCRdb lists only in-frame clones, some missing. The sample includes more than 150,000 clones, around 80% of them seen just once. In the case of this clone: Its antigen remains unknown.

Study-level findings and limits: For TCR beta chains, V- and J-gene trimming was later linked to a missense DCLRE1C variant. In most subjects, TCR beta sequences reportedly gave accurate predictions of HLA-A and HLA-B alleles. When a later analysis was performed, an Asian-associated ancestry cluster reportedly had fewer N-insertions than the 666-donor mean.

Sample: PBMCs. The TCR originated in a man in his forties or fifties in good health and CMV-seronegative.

The CDR3: CSVRTAFSSGNTIYF. In DNA form, the CDR3 reads TGCAGCGTCCGGACAGCCTTTAGCTCTGGAAACACCATATATTTT. The chain carries TRBV29-1 and TRBJ1-3; a weak D match, TRBD1 (6 bases). The CDR3 contains 15 residues. Germline CDR1 SQVTM, CDR2 ANQGSEA. The V end lost 6 bases, the J end lost 0 bases, and 15 bases lay between the germline ends.